This T cell receptor (beta chain) was sequenced during a study of blood T cells in healthy people across ages. Findings and caveats of the study: Per million T cells, the diversity of TCR beta decreased roughly linearly as age advanced.

It was with a sample-barcoded 5' primer and a J-beta primer mix that a second PCR of roughly 7 to 12 cycles was run. All samples yielded 3 million or more CDR3-containing paired-end reads. From the 5' RACE reads, TCRdb called clonotypes with MiXCR, one entry per CDR3 protein. The sample holds 800,000 to 950,000 distinct CDR3 sequences, around 48% seen once. The CDR3 covers 11 residues. V gave up 8 bases and J gave up 1 base, with 5 bases separating them. The V gene's germline CDR1 is SGHAT and CDR2 FQDESV (reference sequence). The donors, healthy Caucasians from Russia, were aged about 6 to 100. As concerns this clonotype: Its antigen is currently unknown.

This clonotype originated in a man under 40 in good health. The chain combines TRBV11-1 with TRBJ1-2; no reliable D call. Sequencing input: blood. The CDR3 reads CASGFNYGYTF. CDR3 nucleotides: TGTGCCAGCGGATTTAACTATGGCTACACCTTC.